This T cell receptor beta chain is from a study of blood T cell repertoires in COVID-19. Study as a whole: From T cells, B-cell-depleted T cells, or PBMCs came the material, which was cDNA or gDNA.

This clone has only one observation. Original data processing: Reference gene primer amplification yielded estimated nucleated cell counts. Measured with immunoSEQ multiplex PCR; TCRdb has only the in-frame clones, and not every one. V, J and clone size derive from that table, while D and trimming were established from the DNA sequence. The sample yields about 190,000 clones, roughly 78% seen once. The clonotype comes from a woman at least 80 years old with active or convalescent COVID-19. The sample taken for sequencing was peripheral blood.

For the CDR3, the DNA is TGTGCCAGCAGTTTATCGAGGATAGAGACCCAGTACTTC. Translation: CASSLSRIETQYF. V and J are TRBV12-3 or TRBV12-4 and TRBJ2-5; D remains ambiguous. The CDR3 is 13 amino acids. Trimming removed 2 bases at V and 4 bases at J, with 8 bases between.